This TCR beta chain derives from a study of beta chain features in type 1 diabetes. Reverse transcribing all isolated RNA meant expressed TCRB transcripts were sequenced. Profiled with immunoSEQ multiplex PCR; TCRdb holds only in-frame clones, not every one. The sample yields approximately 260,000 clones, approximately 25% seen once. As for this clone: Its specificity is unknown.

Findings of the study overall: Naive, central memory and Treg TCRB repertoires seemed to resemble each other more closely in patients than they did in healthy donors. TCRB CDR3s were moderately but significantly shorter in Type 1 diabetes patients in all four CD4+ subsets.

Per germline, CDR1 SGHRS and CDR2 YFSETQ. V was trimmed by 6 bases and J by 2 bases, leaving 11 bases between them. The CDR3 contains 14 residues. The V and J genes are TRBV5-1 and TRBJ2-2; D is perhaps TRBD2 (5 bases). The TCR comes from a woman aged 25 to 39 with type 1 diabetes. Material for sequencing was naive CD4+ T cells from blood. Here the CDR3 DNA reads TGCGCCAGCAACAGAGCGGCCAACACCGGGGAGCTGTTTTTT. Protein product: CASNRAANTGELFF.